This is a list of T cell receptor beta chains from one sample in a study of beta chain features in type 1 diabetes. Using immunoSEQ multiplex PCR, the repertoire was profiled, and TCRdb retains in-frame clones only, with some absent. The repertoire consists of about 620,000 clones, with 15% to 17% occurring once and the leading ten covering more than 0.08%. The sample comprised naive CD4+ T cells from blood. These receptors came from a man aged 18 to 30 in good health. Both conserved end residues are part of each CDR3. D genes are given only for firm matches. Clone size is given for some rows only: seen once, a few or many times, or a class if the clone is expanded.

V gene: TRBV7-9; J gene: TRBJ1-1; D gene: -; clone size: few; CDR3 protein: CASSLGGTGNTEAFF; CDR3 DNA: TGTGCCAGCAGCTTAGGAGGGACGGGGAACACTGAAGCTTTCTTT
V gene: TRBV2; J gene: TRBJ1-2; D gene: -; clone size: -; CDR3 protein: CASNGRAFNYGYTF; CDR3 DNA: TGTGCCAGCAACGGCAGGGCCTTTAACTATGGCTACACCTTC
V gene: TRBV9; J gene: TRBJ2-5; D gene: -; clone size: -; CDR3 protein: CASGVSPGRETQYF; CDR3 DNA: TGTGCCAGCGGCGTAAGTCCTGGGAGGGAGACCCAGTACTTC
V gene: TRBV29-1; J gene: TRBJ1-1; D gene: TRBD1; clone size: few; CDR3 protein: CSVTGDGVDTEAFF; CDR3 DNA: TGCAGCGTTACAGGGGACGGGGTCGACACTGAAGCTTTCTTT
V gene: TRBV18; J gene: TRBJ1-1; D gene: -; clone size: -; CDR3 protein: CASSPFAAAASGTEAFF; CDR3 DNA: TGTGCCAGCTCACCATTTGCGGCAGCGGCTTCCGGCACTGAAGCTTTCTTT
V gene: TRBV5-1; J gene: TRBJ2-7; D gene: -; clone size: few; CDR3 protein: CASSLEVTYEQYF; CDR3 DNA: TGCGCCAGCAGCTTGGAAGTCACCTACGAGCAGTACTTC
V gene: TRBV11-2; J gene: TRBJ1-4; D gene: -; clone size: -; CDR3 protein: CASSFFGANEKLFF; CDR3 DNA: TGTGCCAGCAGCTTTTTCGGGGCTAATGAAAAACTGTTTTTT
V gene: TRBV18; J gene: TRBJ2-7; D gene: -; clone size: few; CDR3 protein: CASSPQRSRNYEQYF; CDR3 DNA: TGTGCCAGCTCTCCCCAACGCAGCAGGAACTACGAGCAGTACTTC
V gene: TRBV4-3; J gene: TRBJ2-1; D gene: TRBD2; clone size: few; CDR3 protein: CASSRTWGLAGGPGYEQFF; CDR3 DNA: TGCGCCAGCAGCCGGACTTGGGGGCTGGCGGGAGGGCCTGGGTATGAGCAGTTCTTC
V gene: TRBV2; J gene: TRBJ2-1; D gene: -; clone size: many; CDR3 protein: CASSVREQFF; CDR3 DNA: TGTGCCAGCAGTGTAAGGGAGCAGTTCTTC